This T cell receptor (beta chain) was obtained from a study of blood T cell repertoires in COVID-19. At the level of the study: Whether acute or convalescent, the COVID-19 samples came from the United States, Italy and Spain.

J gave up 6 bases and V 5 bases, and 3 bases lay outside the gene matches. The CDR3 has 13 residues. The germline V gene encodes CDR1 SGHTA and CDR2 FQGTGA. Per the authors' pipeline: Estimated nucleated cell counts came from reference gene primer amplification. TCRdb's table, derived via immunoSEQ multiplex PCR, lists solely in-frame clones and lacks some. V and J calls and clone size are copied from that table; D and trimming were computed from the DNA. The sample comprises under 200,000 clones, approximately 86% of which are singletons, and 15% to 20% rests with the top ten. The sequencing sample was made of PBMCs or T cells enriched from blood (not recorded which). This sequence joins TRBV7-3 and TRBJ2-5, with 10 bases that match TRBD2. This sequence originates from a man aged 55 to 70 who had recovered from COVID-19. The CDR3 loop is CASSEGLAKTQYF. DNA for the CDR3: TGTGCCAGCAGCGAGGGACTAGCGAAGACCCAGTACTTC.